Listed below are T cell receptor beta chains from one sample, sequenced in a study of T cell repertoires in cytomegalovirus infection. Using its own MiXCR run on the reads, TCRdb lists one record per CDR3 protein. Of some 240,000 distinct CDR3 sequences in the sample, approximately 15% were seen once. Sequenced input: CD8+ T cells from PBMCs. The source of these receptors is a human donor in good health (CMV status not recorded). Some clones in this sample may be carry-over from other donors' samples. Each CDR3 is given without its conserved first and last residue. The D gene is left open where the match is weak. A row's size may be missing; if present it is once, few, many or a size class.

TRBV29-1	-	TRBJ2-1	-	SVTERGHNEQF
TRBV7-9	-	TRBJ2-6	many	ASTTGVPGANVLT
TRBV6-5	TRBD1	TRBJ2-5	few	ASSPFPLTGVETQY
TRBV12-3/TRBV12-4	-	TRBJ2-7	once	ASSTGSDEQY
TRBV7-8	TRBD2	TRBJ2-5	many	ASSPLGGALQTQY
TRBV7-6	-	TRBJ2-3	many	ASSSRVDTQY
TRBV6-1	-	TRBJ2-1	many	ASTRDEQQF
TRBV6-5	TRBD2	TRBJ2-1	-	ASSPLPRGGASYNEQF
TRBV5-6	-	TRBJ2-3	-	ASSSTTRGDTQY
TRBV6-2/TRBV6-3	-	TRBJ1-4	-	ASRLTRDGRGPTNEKLF
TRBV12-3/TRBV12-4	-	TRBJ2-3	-	ASSSGGNTDTQY
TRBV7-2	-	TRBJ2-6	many	ASSLFSTLSGANVLT
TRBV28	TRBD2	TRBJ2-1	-	ASSLLGGSYNEQF
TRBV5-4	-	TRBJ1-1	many	ASSPTSGNTEAF
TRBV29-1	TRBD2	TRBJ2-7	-	SVQERGTYEQY
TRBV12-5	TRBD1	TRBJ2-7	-	ASGNRQGPTYEQY
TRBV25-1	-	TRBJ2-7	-	ASRDVYEQY
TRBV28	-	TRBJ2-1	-	ASSFGGALDDEQF
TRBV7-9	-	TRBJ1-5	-	ASSPVVNQPQH
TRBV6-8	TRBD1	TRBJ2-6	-	ASSYFLRVSGQSSGANVLT
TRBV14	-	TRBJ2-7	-	ASSSATERAPYEQY
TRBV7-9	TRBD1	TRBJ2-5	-	ASGTAEQEAQY
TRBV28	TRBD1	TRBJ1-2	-	ASSLPGTVNYGYT
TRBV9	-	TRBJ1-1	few	ASSVNSLKGESTEAF
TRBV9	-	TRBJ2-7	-	ASSEEYRGDEQY
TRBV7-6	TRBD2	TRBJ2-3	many	ASSSLAAYTDTQY
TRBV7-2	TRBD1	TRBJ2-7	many	ASSLTGDQSYEQY
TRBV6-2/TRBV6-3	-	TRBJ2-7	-	ASSFRQIYEQY
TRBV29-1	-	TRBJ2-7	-	SVAGSYYEQY
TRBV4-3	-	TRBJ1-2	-	ASSQERGEDYGYT
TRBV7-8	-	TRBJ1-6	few	ASSWGEGGSYNSPLH
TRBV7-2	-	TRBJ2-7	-	ASSLALSGITYEQY
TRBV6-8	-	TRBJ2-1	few	ATTGFHNEQF
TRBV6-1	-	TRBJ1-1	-	ASNELGPTWTEAF
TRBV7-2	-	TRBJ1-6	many	ASSLAVSSYNSPLH
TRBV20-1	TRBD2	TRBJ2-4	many	SAHKRGGLNIQY
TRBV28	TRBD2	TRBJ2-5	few	ASSPIPLAGSWETQY
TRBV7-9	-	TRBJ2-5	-	ASERGNLQETQY
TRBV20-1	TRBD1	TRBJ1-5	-	SARDGDRGTYSNQPQH
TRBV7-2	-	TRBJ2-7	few	ASSLWVQTYEQY
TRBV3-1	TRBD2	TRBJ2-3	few	ASSHKPLAGQIYSDTQY
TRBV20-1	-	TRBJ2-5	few	SASPPYPETQY
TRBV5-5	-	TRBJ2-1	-	ASTSQPREQF
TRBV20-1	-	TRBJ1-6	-	SARDLRVYYSPLH
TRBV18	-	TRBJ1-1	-	ASSPPERGGVAF
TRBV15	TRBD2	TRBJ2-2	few	ATSRESRGGDTGELF
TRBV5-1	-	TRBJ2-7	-	ASSLASVSYEQY
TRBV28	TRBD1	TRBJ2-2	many	ASSLIGQGAGSDTGELF
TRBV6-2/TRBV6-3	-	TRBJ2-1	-	ASSYGRGGQEQF
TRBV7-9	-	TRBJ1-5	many	ASSPPGRNQPQH
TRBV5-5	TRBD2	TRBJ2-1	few	ASSLTSAPVGEQF
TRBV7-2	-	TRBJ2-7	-	ASSFPPGEVLMGYEQY
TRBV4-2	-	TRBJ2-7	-	ASSQKTDEQY
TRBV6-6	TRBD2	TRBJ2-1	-	ASSYSVRGGLNEQF
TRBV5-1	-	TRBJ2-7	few	ASSLRGAQTHEQY